These 30 T cell receptor beta chains came from one sample sequenced in a study of blood T cell repertoires in COVID-19. Repertoires were generated with immunoSEQ multiplex PCR, while TCRdb's copy carries only in-frame clones and drops some. The table includes 190,000 or so clones, under 85% detected once. Material: peripheral blood. All receptors derive from a woman aged 80 or over with acute or convalescent COVID-19.

This chain joins TRBV11-2 and TRBJ2-1; 7 bases match TRBD2. CDR3 length equals 13 residues. The V gene's germline CDR1 is SGHAT and CDR2 FQNNGV. The V gene end was trimmed by 6 bases and the J gene end by 9 bases; junction bases not matched to a gene: 8. The chain's CDR3 is CASSRGGSGEQFF. The CDR3 bases are TGTGCCAGCAGTCGAGGCGGGAGTGGTGAGCAGTTCTTC.

The gene calls are TRBV7-2 and TRBJ1-2, with TRBD1 matching 7 bases. There are 13 residues in the CDR3. The junction had 8 bases not matched to a gene; V was cut back by 4 bases and J by 9 bases. From germline, CDR1 is SGHTA and CDR2 FQGNSA. CDR3 amino acids: CASSSGTERRYTF. The DNA of the CDR3 is TGTGCCAGCAGCTCGGGGACAGAGCGGCGCTACACCTTC.

The chain uses TRBV24-1 and TRBJ2-7; D is possibly TRBD1 (6 bases). V was shortened by 5 bases and J by 3 bases, with 19 bases between the two germline ends. Germline assignment: CDR1 KGHDR and CDR2 SFDVKD. CDR3 length equals 16 residues. The CDR3 spells CATSGALLGQNYEQYF. The CDR3 nucleotides read TGTGCCACCAGTGGGGCCCTATTAGGACAGAACTACGAGCAGTACTTC.

The table lists this clone with a count of one. The chain recombines TRBV7-9 with TRBJ2-3, with a tentative D call TRBD2 (5 bases). V was pared by 5 bases and J by 6 bases, with 21 bases between. Per the germline V gene, CDR1 is SEHNR and CDR2 is FQNEAQ (reference sequence). This CDR3 has 16 amino acids. CDR3 DNA: TGTGCCAGCAGCCCGGACTCGGTAGGATTTGGTGATACGCAGTATTTT. It is translated as CASSPDSVGFGDTQYF.

The rearrangement joins TRBV5-1 to TRBJ2-1; 12 bases agree with TRBD2. The CDR3 totals 13 residues. After removal of 5 bases from V and 7 bases from J, the junction contained 1 base not matched to a gene. Germline CDR1 reads SGHRS; CDR2 reads YFSETQ. CDR3 protein: CASRTSGGNEQFF. Here the CDR3 DNA reads TGCGCCAGCAGGACTAGCGGGGGAAATGAGCAGTTCTTC. The whole variable domain, filled in from reference TRBV5-1 and TRBJ2-1, reads KAGVTQTPRYLIKTRGQQVTLSCSPISGHRSVSWYQQTPGQGLQFLFEYFSETQRNKGNFPGRFSGRQFSNSRSEMNVSTLELGDSALYLCASRTSGGNEQFFGPGTRLTVL.

The chain combines TRBV7-2 with TRBJ2-7, with D perhaps matching TRBD1 (6 bases). Germline V lookup: CDR1 SGHTA, CDR2 FQGNSA. Deletions cut 1 base from V and 4 bases from J, with 14 bases between. The CDR3 runs to 15 residues. The CDR3 DNA sequence: TGTGCCAGCAGCTTAGGAGCCGGGACACAGTACGAGCAGTACTTC. Its translation: CASSLGAGTQYEQYF.

This clone was counted between two and nine times. This sequence joins TRBV19 and TRBJ2-4, with D perhaps TRBD1 (5 bases). V lost 2 bases and J 1 base, leaving 15 bases between the germline ends. The CDR3 runs 17 residues. The germline CDR1 and CDR2 sequences are LNHDA and SQIVND (reference sequence). The CDR3 coding sequence is TGTGCCAGTAGTATACAGGGAAGTACGTTCGCCAAAAACATTCAGTACTTC. This encodes CASSIQGSTFAKNIQYF.

The rearrangement uses TRBV10-3 and TRBJ2-7, with D perhaps TRBD1 (5 bases). The CDR3 spans 14 residues. Trimming took 0 bases from V and 6 from J, leaving 12 bases between them. Germline V gives CDR1 ENHRY, CDR2 SYGVKD. The CDR3 protein is CAISESKQRGEQYF. CDR3 DNA sequence: TGTGCCATCAGTGAGTCGAAACAAAGGGGCGAGCAGTACTTC.

This chain uses TRBV7-2 with TRBJ1-1, with D unclear. The ends were cut back, 6 bases at V and 6 bases at J, with 11 bases in the middle. CDR3 size: 12 residues. Germline loops: CDR1 SGHTA, CDR2 FQGNSA. For the CDR3, the DNA is TGTGCCAGCAGAATTAACGGGGCTGAAGCTTTCTTT. As protein: CASRINGAEAFF.

The rearrangement links TRBV5-1 to TRBJ2-1, with a weak D call TRBD1 (6 bases). CDR1 SGHRS and CDR2 YFSETQ come from the germline V gene. Trimming pared 4 bases from V and 3 bases from J, leaving 11 bases between. The CDR3 contains 14 residues. This CDR3 reads CASSTQGSYNEQFF. CDR3 DNA: TGCGCCAGCAGCACCCAGGGGAGCTACAATGAGCAGTTCTTC. The variable domain in full, completed from reference TRBV5-1 and TRBJ2-1, reads KAGVTQTPRYLIKTRGQQVTLSCSPISGHRSVSWYQQTPGQGLQFLFEYFSETQRNKGNFPGRFSGRQFSNSRSEMNVSTLELGDSALYLCASSTQGSYNEQFFGPGTRLTVL.

The chain combines TRBV6-5 with TRBJ1-4; weak D call: TRBD1 (5 bases). V was pared by 4 bases and J by 10 bases, with 13 bases between. The CDR3 contains 13 residues. Germline V gene data show CDR1 as MNHEY and CDR2 as SVGAGI. CDR3 amino acids: CASSWGREGKLFF. CDR3 nucleotides: TGTGCCAGCAGTTGGGGCAGGGAGGGAAAACTGTTTTTT.

This chain links TRBV7-2 with TRBJ1-1; 10 nucleotides match TRBD1. The CDR3 covers 13 residues. J was trimmed by 10 bases and V by 5 bases; bases with no gene match: 7. Germline CDR1 and CDR2: SGHTA and FQGNSA. CDR3 loop: CASSPGQGYVAFF. The CDR3 coding sequence is TGTGCCAGCAGCCCGGGACAGGGGTATGTAGCTTTCTTT.

The chain combines TRBV21-1 with TRBJ1-1; TRBD1, the D gene given by the table, was not confirmed from the DNA. TRBV21-1 is recorded as a pseudogene. The CDR3 has 15 residues. The CDR3 bases are TGTGCCAGCAGCAAAGAACCCTGCAGGGGCCGTGAAGCTTTCTTT. Its translation is CASSKEPCRGREAFF.

The chain employs TRBV6-5 and TRBJ1-1; unclear D gene. Trimming removed 6 bases from V and 4 bases from J, with 6 bases in between. This CDR3 spans 11 amino acids. Germline CDR1 MNHEY, CDR2 SVGAGI. The CDR3 DNA reads TGTGCCAGCAGGCGGGGCACTGAAGCTTTCTTT. Translation gives CASRRGTEAFF.

The chain has TRBV5-1 and TRBJ2-1, with 8 bases fitting TRBD2. CDR1 is SGHRS and CDR2 is YFSETQ in the germline V gene. The J segment lost 0 bases and the V segment lost 4 bases, leaving 9 bases of the junction unmatched. This CDR3 is built from 17 residues. Written as DNA, the CDR3 is TGCGCCAGCAGCCCCCTTGAAGCGGGAGCCTCCTACAATGAGCAGTTCTTC. Amino acids: CASSPLEAGASYNEQFF.

In its sample, this clone was seen a few times. V and J are TRBV11-2 and TRBJ2-7, with TRBD2 matching 9 bases. Germline-derived CDR1 and CDR2 are SGHAT and FQNNGV. The CDR3 loop spans 15 amino acids. The trim removed 0 bases at V and 2 bases at J, leaving 2 bases unmatched. The CDR3 reads CASSLESGGTYEQYF. The CDR3 coding sequence is TGTGCCAGCAGCTTAGAAAGCGGGGGGACCTACGAGCAGTACTTC.

V gene TRBV2 combines with J gene TRBJ2-3; the D is unclear. Trimming pared 6 bases from V and 4 bases from J, leaving 8 bases between. Germline lookup yields CDR1 SNHLY and CDR2 FYNNEI. The CDR3 spans 12 residues. CDR3 nucleotides: TGTGCCAGCAGCGTAGAGTCAGATACGCAGTATTTT. It yields the protein CASSVESDTQYF.

This chain connects TRBV11-2 to TRBJ1-6; D may be TRBD1 (6 bases). This CDR3 region has 14 residues. The germline gives CDR1 SGHAT, CDR2 FQNNGV. V lost 1 base and J lost 8, with 9 bases in between. The CDR3 region has the DNA TGTGCCAGCAGCTTAGTACAGGGTCATTCACCCCTCCACTTT. It encodes CASSLVQGHSPLHF.

The V call is TRBV5-5, the J call TRBJ1-5; 7 positions agree with TRBD1. Germline V gene lookup returns CDR1 SGHKS and CDR2 YYEKEE (reference sequence). Germline trimming cut 3 bases from V and 5 bases from J; bases unmatched to any gene: 11. The CDR3 is made up of 16 amino acids. The CDR3 is CASSSGATGNHQPQHF. The DNA for the CDR3 is TGTGCCAGCAGCTCAGGGGCGACAGGGAACCATCAGCCCCAGCATTTT.

The chain has TRBV3-1 (or the pseudogene TRBV3-2) and TRBJ2-1; maybe TRBD2 (5 bases). The length of the CDR3 is 14 residues. The V end lost 4 bases, the J end lost 2 bases, and 9 bases lay between the germline ends. Germline CDR1 LGHDT, CDR2 YNNKEL (reference sequence). The CDR3 nucleotides read TGTGCCAGCAGCCTGTCGGGGACCTACAATGAGCAGTTCTTC. It encodes CASSLSGTYNEQFF.

This clone was found once. The rearrangement joins TRBV7-2 to TRBJ2-7; TRBD2 might be the D (5 bases). The CDR3 length is 13 residues. The germline CDR1 and CDR2 sequences are SGHTA and FQGNSA. With 6 bases removed from V and 3 bases from J, the gap between germline ends came to 12 bases. The DNA for the CDR3 is TGTGCCAGCAGTCGTAGCGCGGGCTACGAGCAGTACTTC. This gives the protein CASSRSAGYEQYF.

CDR3 bases: TGTGCCTGGATCCCCGGCAGGGACTATGGCTACACCTTC. This sequence encodes CAWIPGRDYGYTF. V is TRBV30 and J is TRBJ1-2; a possible D gene is TRBD1 (5 bases). Trimming shortened V by 4 bases and J by 3 bases, and 12 bases separated the two germline ends. Germline CDR1 is GTSNPN and CDR2 is SVGIG (reference sequence). The CDR3 is 13 residues long.

In this sample, this clone turned up once. The rearrangement joins TRBV7-8 to TRBJ1-6, with TRBD1 identical over 8 bases. There are 14 residues in the CDR3. V gave up 2 bases and J gave up 7 bases; unmatched junction bases: 1. Germline V CDR1 and CDR2: SGHVS, FQNEAQ. The CDR3 sequence: CASSLRDRNSPLHF. CDR3 nucleotide sequence: TGTGCCAGCAGCTTAAGGGACAGGAATTCACCCCTCCACTTT.

J is TRBJ2-5 and V is TRBV6-2 or TRBV6-3; D remains unclear. Germline CDR1 MNHEY, CDR2 SVGEGT. This CDR3 spans 16 amino acids. Between the trimmed V and J ends, which lost 2 bases and 0 bases, there was a span of 13 bases. The CDR3 DNA follows: TGTGCCAGCAGTTACCCCATCCTGCAGTACCAAGAGACCCAGTACTTC. Translating it yields CASSYPILQYQETQYF.

The chain carries TRBV7-9 and TRBJ1-4; a possible D gene is TRBD1 (5 bases). V lost 5 bases and J lost 7, with 11 bases in between. The CDR3 is 13 residues long. The germline CDR1 and CDR2 sequences are SEHNR and FQNEAQ (reference sequence). CDR3 in amino acids: CASSPTGTEKLFF. CDR3 bases: TGTGCCAGCAGCCCCACAGGAACTGAAAAACTGTTTTTT.

The V gene is TRBV6-1, the J gene TRBJ2-7; D ambiguous. Germline V gene sequence: CDR1 MNHNS, CDR2 SASEGT. V lost 2 bases and J 6 bases, leaving 5 bases between the germline ends. The CDR3 spans 11 residues. CDR3 region: CASSERSEQYF. CDR3 nucleotide sequence: TGTGCCAGCAGTGAAAGGAGCGAGCAGTACTTC.

The J gene is TRBJ2-1, the V gene TRBV28; D may be TRBD2 (6 bases). Germline assignment: CDR1 MDHEN and CDR2 SYDVKM. The CDR3 spans 14 residues. Trimming cost V 2 bases and J 7 bases, with 12 bases left between them. The CDR3 DNA follows: TGTGCCAGCAGTTTAGCGGGACTGGTGAATGAGCAGTTCTTC. Its protein is CASSLAGLVNEQFF.

V and J are TRBV1 and TRBJ1-4; the listed D gene, TRBD1, was not tested against the DNA. TRBV1 corresponds to a pseudogene. The CDR3 is 16 residues long. CDR3 residues: CTSSPRTGGGNEKLFF. The CDR3, as DNA: TGCACCAGCAGCCCCAGAACAGGGGGCGGTAATGAAAAACTGTTTTTT.

The V and J genes are TRBV5-4 and TRBJ2-1; 9 nucleotides match TRBD1. Germline V gene lookup returns CDR1 SGHNT and CDR2 YYREEE (reference sequence). The CDR3 loop spans 16 amino acids. The V gene end was trimmed by 4 bases and the J gene end by 5 bases; junction bases not matched to a gene: 10. The chain's CDR3 is CASSRANRGLDNEQFF. CDR3 in DNA: TGTGCCAGCAGCCGTGCAAACAGGGGGCTAGACAATGAGCAGTTCTTC. Filled out from reference TRBV5-4 and TRBJ2-1, the complete variable domain reads ETGVTQSPTHLIKTRGQQVTLRCSSQSGHNTVSWYQQALGQGPQFIFQYYREEENGRGNFPPRFSGLQFPNYSSELNVNALELDDSALYLCASSRANRGLDNEQFFGPGTRLTVL.

The chain couples TRBV29-1 to TRBJ2-2, with 8 bases fitting TRBD1. Germline lookup yields CDR1 SQVTM and CDR2 ANQGSEA. Trimming cost V 7 bases and J 5 bases; bases outside gene matches: 6. This CDR3 has 13 amino acids. CDR3 protein: CSAGRGQTGELFF. DNA of the CDR3: TGCAGCGCCGGCAGGGGGCAGACCGGGGAGCTGTTTTTT.